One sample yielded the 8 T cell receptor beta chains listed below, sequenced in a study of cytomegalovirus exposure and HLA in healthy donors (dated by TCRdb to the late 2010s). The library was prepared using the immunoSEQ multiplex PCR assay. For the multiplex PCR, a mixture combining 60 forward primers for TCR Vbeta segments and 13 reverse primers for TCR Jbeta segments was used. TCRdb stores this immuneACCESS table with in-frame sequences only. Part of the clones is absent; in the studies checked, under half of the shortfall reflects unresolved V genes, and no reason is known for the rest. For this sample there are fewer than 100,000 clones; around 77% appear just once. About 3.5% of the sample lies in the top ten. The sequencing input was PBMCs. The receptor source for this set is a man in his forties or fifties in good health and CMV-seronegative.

CDR3 nucleotide sequence: TGCAGTGCCCCGGACTTTTCTGAAGCTTTCTTT. Translation gives CSAPDFSEAFF. The rearrangement joins TRBV20-1 to TRBJ1-1; no firm D call. The germline gives CDR1 DFQATT, CDR2 SNEGSKA (reference sequence). V was cut by 6 bases and J by 6 bases, with 11 bases left in between. The CDR3 covers 11 residues.

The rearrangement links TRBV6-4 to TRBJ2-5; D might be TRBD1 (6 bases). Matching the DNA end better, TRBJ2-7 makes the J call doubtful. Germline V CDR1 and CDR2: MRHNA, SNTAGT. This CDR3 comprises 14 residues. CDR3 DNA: TGTGCCAGCAGTGAGGACAGCGGACCCTACGAGCAGTACTTC. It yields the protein CASSEDSGPYEQYF.

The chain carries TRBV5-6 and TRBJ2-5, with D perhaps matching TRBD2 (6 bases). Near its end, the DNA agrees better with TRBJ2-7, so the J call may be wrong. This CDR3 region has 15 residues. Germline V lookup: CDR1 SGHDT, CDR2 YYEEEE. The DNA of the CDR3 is TGTGCCAGCAGTCCCTCCGGGGGAGGACTCTACGAGCAGTACTTC. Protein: CASSPSGGGLYEQYF.

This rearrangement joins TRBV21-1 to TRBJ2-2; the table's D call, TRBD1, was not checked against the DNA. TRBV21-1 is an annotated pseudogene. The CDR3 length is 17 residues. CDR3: CASSLYGRDRNTGELFF. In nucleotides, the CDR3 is TGTGCCAGCAGTCTTTACGGCCGGGACAGGAACACCGGGGAGCTGTTTTTT.

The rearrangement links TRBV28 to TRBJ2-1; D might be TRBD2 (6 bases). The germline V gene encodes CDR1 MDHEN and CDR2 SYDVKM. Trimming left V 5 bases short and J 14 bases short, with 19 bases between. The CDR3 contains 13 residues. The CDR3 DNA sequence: TGTGCCAGCAGTCCTCCAAAGGGACTGTCTAAGTTCTTC. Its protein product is CASSPPKGLSKFF.

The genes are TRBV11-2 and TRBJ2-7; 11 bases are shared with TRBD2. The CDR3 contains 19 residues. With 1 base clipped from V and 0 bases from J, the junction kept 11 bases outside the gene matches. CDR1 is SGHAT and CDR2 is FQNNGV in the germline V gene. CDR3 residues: CASSLGVAGGAWGSYEQYF. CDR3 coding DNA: TGTGCCAGCAGCTTAGGGGTAGCGGGAGGGGCCTGGGGCTCCTACGAGCAGTACTTC.

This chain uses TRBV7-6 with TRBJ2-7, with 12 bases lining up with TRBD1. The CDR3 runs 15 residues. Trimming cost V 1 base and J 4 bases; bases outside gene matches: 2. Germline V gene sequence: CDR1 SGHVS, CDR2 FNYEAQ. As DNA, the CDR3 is TGTGCCAGCAGCTTAGAGGGACAGGGGGCATACGAGCAGTACTTC. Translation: CASSLEGQGAYEQYF.

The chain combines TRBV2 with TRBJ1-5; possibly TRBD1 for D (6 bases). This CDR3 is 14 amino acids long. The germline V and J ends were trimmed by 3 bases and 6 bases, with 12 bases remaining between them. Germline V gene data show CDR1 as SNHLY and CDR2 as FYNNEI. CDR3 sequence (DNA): TGTGCCAGCAGTGAGTTGGGGACATTTCAGCCCCAGCATTTT. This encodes CASSELGTFQPQHF.